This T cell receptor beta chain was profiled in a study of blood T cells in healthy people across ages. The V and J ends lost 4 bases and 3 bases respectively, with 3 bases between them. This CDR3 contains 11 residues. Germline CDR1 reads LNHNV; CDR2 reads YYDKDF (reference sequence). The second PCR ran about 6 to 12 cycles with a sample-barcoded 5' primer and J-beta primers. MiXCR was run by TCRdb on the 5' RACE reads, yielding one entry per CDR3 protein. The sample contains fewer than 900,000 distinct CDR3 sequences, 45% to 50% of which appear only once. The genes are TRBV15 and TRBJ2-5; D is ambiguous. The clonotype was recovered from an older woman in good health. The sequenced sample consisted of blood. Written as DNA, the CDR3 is TGTGCCACCAGCATAGAAGAGACCCAGTACTTC. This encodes CATSIEETQYF.